The clone carrying this T cell receptor beta chain was detected a few times. Its matching antigen is unknown. This sample is part of a study of cytotoxic CD8 clonotypes in ibrutinib-treated CLL. Study results and limitations: Public clonotypes, rarely seen, contracted or held steady on treatment. Higher clonality was seen at ibrutinib response and a return toward baseline at progression. Exceeding age-matched healthy donors, baseline clonality also tracked the counts of circulating CD8+ T cells.

Produced via immunoSEQ multiplex PCR; TCRdb's table is partial and in-frame only. The table includes about 150,000 clones, approximately 81% detected once. This CDR3 has 13 residues. CDR1 SGHRS and CDR2 YFSETQ come from the germline V gene. V gave up 5 bases and J gave up 5 bases, with 11 bases separating them. Cryopreserved PBMCs provided roughly 2 micrograms of genomic DNA for the TCR beta libraries. The TCR comes from a human donor with chronic lymphocytic leukemia. The specimen comprised PBMCs, sampled after 12 months of ibrutinib treatment. The chain has TRBV5-1 and TRBJ2-1; D gene ambiguous. This CDR3 is CASRSDDHNEQFF. For the CDR3, the DNA is TGCGCCAGCAGATCCGACGACCACAATGAGCAGTTCTTC.